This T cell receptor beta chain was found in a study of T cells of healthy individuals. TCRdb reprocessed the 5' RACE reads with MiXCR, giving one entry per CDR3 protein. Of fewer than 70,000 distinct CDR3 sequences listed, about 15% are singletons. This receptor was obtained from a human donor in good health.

CDR3 nucleotides: TGTGCCAGCAGCGCCCGACAGGGGGACCAGCCCCAGCATTTT. Protein product: CASSARQGDQPQHF. The rearrangement links TRBV7-8 to TRBJ1-5; 9 bases align to TRBD1. CDR1 is SGHVS and CDR2 is FQNEAQ in the germline V gene. J was trimmed by 7 bases and V by 5 bases; bases with no gene match: 6. The CDR3 contains 14 residues.